Included here is one T cell receptor beta chain sequence, with context. No antigen is known for it. The record originates from a study of shared clonotypes between healthy human individuals. The CDR3 sequence is 15 residues long. Trimming left V 3 bases short and J 6 bases short, with 15 bases between. The germline V gene encodes CDR1 SGHDT and CDR2 YYEEEE. Every donor, a Caucasian adult, lived in Nashville, Tennessee. Study-level findings and limits: A reduction in generation probabilities was seen for non-shared clonotypes relative to those shared by all four donors.

TCRdb's copy holds only in-frame clones and misses some; the assay was immunoSEQ multiplex PCR. Here the sample spans roughly 1,100,000 clones, approximately 72% being singletons. The J gene is TRBJ2-2, the V gene TRBV5-6, with D possibly TRBD1 on 6 matching bases. The receptor was derived from a man aged 18 to 35 in good health. What was sequenced was memory CD4+ T cells sorted from blood. Stated subset: CD45RA-negative fraction. CDR3: CASSSRQVRAGELFF. The CDR3 DNA sequence: TGTGCCAGCAGCTCTAGACAGGTCCGGGCCGGGGAGCTGTTTTTT.